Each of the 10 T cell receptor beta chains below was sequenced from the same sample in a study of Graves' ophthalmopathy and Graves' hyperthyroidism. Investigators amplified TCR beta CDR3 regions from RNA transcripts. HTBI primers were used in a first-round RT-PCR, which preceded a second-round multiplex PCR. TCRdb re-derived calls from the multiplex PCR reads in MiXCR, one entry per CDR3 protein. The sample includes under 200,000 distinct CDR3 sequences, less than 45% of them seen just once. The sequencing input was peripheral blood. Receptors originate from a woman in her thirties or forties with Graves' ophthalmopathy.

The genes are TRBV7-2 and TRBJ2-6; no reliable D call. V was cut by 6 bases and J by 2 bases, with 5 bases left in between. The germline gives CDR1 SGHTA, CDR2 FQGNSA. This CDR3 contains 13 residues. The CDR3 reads CASRIAGANVLTF. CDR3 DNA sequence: TGTGCCAGCAGGATCGCTGGGGCCAACGTCCTGACTTTC.

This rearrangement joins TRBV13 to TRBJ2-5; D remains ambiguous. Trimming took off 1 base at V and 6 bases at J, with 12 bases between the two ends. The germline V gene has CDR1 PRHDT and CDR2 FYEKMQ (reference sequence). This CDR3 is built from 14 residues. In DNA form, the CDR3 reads TGTGCCAGCAGCTTAGAAGGCACAGATAAGACCCAGTACTTC. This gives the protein CASSLEGTDKTQYF.

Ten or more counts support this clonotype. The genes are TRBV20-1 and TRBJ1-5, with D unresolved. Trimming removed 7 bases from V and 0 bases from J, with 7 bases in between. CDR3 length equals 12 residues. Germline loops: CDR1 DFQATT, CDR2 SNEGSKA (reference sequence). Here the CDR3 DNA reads TGCAGTGGGAGCAATAGCAATCAGCCCCAGCATTTT. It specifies CSGSNSNQPQHF.

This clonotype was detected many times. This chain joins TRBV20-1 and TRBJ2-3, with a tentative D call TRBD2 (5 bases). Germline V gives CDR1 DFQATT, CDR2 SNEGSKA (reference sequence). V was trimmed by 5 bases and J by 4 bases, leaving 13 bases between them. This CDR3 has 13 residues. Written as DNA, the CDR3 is TGCAGTGCTCCCTTGAGGGCGGCAGATACGCAGTATTTT. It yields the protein CSAPLRAADTQYF.

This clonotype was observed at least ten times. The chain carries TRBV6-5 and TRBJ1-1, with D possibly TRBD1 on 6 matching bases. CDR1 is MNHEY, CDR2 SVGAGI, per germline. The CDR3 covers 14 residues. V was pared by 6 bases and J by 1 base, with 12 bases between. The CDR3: CASRQGPSNTEAFF. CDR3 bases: TGTGCCAGCAGACAGGGTCCCTCGAACACTGAAGCTTTCTTT.

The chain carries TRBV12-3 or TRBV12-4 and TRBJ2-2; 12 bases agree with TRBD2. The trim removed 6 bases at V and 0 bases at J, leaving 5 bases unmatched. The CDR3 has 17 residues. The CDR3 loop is CASRTSGRVANTGELFF. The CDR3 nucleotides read TGTGCCAGCAGGACTAGCGGGAGAGTCGCGAACACCGGGGAGCTGTTTTTT.

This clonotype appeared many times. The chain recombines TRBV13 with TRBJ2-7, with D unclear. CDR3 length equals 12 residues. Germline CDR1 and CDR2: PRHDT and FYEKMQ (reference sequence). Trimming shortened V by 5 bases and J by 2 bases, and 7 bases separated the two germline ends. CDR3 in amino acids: CASSRGPYEQYF. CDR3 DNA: TGTGCCAGCAGCCGTGGACCCTACGAGCAGTACTTC.

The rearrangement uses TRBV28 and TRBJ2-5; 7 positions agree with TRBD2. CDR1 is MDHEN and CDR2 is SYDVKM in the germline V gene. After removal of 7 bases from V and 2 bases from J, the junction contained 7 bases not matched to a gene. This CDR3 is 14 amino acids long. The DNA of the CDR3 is TGTGCCAGCAATAGGCCGGGGGGTCAAGAGACCCAGTACTTC. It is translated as CASNRPGGQETQYF.

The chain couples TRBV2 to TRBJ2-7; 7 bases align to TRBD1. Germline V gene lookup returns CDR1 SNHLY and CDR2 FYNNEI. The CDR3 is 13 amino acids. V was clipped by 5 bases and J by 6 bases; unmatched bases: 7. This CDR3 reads CASSIEDRVEQYF. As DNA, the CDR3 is TGTGCCAGCAGTATCGAAGACAGGGTCGAGCAGTACTTC.

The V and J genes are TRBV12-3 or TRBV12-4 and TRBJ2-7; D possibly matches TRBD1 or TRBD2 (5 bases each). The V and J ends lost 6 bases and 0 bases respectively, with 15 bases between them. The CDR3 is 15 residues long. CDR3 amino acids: CASSPGTRSSYEQYF. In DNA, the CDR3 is TGTGCCAGCAGCCCCGGGACCCGTAGCTCCTACGAGCAGTACTTC.